The T cell receptor (beta chain) described here comes from a study of blood T cell repertoires in COVID-19. Study background: Sources were T cells, B-cell-depleted T cells, or PBMCs; the material itself was cDNA or gDNA.

Original processing methods: Quantification of nucleated cells was approximated via reference gene primer amplification. Libraries were prepared by immunoSEQ multiplex PCR; TCRdb keeps only in-frame clonotypes and omits some of them. D and trimming were read from the DNA, whereas the V and J calls and clone size are those reported in that table. The sample consists of fewer than 250,000 clones, 89% of them appearing once. V lost 4 bases and J lost 0; bases outside the gene matches: 2. CDR1 and CDR2 (germline): SGHAT, FQDESV (reference sequence). This CDR3 comprises 16 residues. The sequence derives from a woman aged 40-49 years with acute or convalescent COVID-19. The rearrangement joins TRBV11-1 to TRBJ1-4, with 10 bases aligning to TRBD1. Source material: peripheral blood. The CDR3 spells CASSYGQGATNEKLFF. The CDR3 region has the DNA TGTGCCAGCAGCTACGGACAGGGGGCAACTAATGAAAAACTGTTTTTT.